The next 21 T cell receptor beta chains were all read from a single sample in a study of blood T cells in healthy people across ages. A J-beta primer mix and a sample-barcoded 5' primer were used in a second PCR of about 6 to 12 cycles. TCRdb recomputed calls from the 5' RACE reads with MiXCR, one row per CDR3 protein. The sample carries about 760,000 distinct CDR3 sequences, about 25% recorded once. These same data were also listed under a study on T cells of mothers and their children.

Sequenced: blood. The receptors derive from a boy aged 5-17 years in good health.

The chain combines TRBV12-3 or TRBV12-4 with TRBJ2-5; TRBD2 matches 9 bases. The closer fit of TRBJ2-1 to the DNA end suggests the J call may be wrong. The CDR3 has 15 amino acids. The CDR3 loop is CASSLTTSGDNEQFF. DNA of the CDR3: TGTGCCAGCAGCCTTACGACTAGCGGAGACAATGAGCAGTTCTTC.

This clonotype was observed a handful of times. The chain employs TRBV11-2 and TRBJ1-2, with D unclear. Trimming took 1 base from V and 3 from J, leaving 9 bases between them. Germline V CDR1 and CDR2: SGHAT, FQNNGV. CDR3 length: 14 amino acids. The CDR3: CASSLADRDYGYTF. In DNA form, the CDR3 reads TGTGCCAGCAGCTTAGCAGATCGGGACTATGGCTACACCTTC. The whole variable domain, remainder taken from reference TRBV11-2 and TRBJ1-2, is EAGVAQSPRYKIIEKRQSVAFWCNPISGHATLYWYQQILGQGPKLLIQFQNNGVVDDSQLPKDRFSAERLKGVDSTLKIQPAKLEDSAVYLCASSLADRDYGYTFGSGTRLTVV.

J is TRBJ2-5 and V is TRBV6-5; TRBD2 aligns across 8 bases. J was trimmed by 1 base and V by 3 bases; bases with no gene match: 13. The CDR3 sequence is 18 residues long. Per germline, CDR1 MNHEY and CDR2 SVGAGI. DNA for the CDR3: TGTGCCAGCAGTTATTCGGCGGATGGTAGCGGGGTCCAAGAGACCCAGTACTTC. It codes for CASSYSADGSGVQETQYF.

The V and J genes are TRBV18 and TRBJ1-2; tentatively, D is TRBD1 (5 bases). Germline V gives CDR1 KGHSH, CDR2 LQKENI. Trimming cost V 6 bases and J 8 bases, with 16 bases left between them. The CDR3 is 13 amino acids. As DNA, the CDR3 is TGTGCCAGCTCTTCCGGGACCTTAGACGGCTACACCTTC. It yields the protein CASSSGTLDGYTF.

The rearrangement joins TRBV6-6 to TRBJ1-3; D ambiguous. CDR3 length equals 13 residues. In germline, CDR1 is MNHNY, CDR2 SVGAGI (reference sequence). V was clipped by 7 bases and J by 3 bases, with 10 bases between them. The CDR3 DNA follows: TGTGCCAGCACCCTGGGTAGTGGAAACACCATATATTTT. Amino acid sequence: CASTLGSGNTIYF.

This clonotype was detected a few times. The V and J genes are TRBV13 and TRBJ2-6, with TRBD1 matching over 8 bases. Per the germline V gene, CDR1 is PRHDT and CDR2 is FYEKMQ (reference sequence). The CDR3 consists of 18 residues. The trim removed 5 bases at V and 1 base at J, leaving 10 bases unmatched. As DNA, the CDR3 is TGTGCCAGCAGCATACAGACAGGGGAGGTGTCTGGGGCCAACGTCCTGACTTTC. Translating it yields CASSIQTGEVSGANVLTF.

The gene calls are TRBV6-5 and TRBJ1-2; 9 bases agree with TRBD1. This CDR3 region has 15 residues. Germline assignment: CDR1 MNHEY and CDR2 SVGAGI. V lost 4 bases, J lost 8 bases, and 11 bases stayed unmatched. The CDR3 DNA reads as TGTGCCAGCAGTTTCTCCGGGACAGGGTATCAGGGCTACACCTTC. Protein sequence: CASSFSGTGYQGYTF.

J is TRBJ2-1 and V is TRBV11-2; D is perhaps TRBD2 (5 bases). Trimming removed 1 base from V and 1 base from J, with 8 bases in between. CDR3 length: 15 residues. Germline V CDR1 and CDR2: SGHAT, FQNNGV. In DNA, the CDR3 is TGTGCCAGCAGCTTAGTGGACTGGTCCTACAATGAGCAGTTCTTC. Translated, it gives CASSLVDWSYNEQFF.

This rearrangement joins TRBV20-1 to TRBJ2-5, with unresolved D. The J call may be mistaken, given a closer DNA end match to TRBJ2-7. Looked up from germline, CDR1 is DFQATT and CDR2 is SNEGSKA (reference sequence). The CDR3 has 15 residues. The CDR3 region has the DNA TGCAGTGCTAGCGGTCGGGCAGGCACCTCCTACGAGCAGTACTTC. This sequence encodes CSASGRAGTSYEQYF.

The chain carries TRBV6-2 or TRBV6-3 and TRBJ2-5, with a weak D call TRBD2 (5 bases). CDR3 length: 15 residues. V was shortened by 7 bases and J by 1 base, with 16 bases between the two germline ends. The germline V gene encodes CDR1 MNHEY and CDR2 SVGEGT. The CDR3 here is CASTHRRGLQETQYF. For the CDR3, the DNA is TGTGCCAGCACCCACCGACGAGGGCTCCAAGAGACCCAGTACTTC.

The rearrangement uses TRBV20-1 and TRBJ2-7; no clear D. Trimming stripped 3 bases from V and 0 bases from J, with 15 bases between. The CDR3 is made up of 15 amino acids. Germline V gene sequence: CDR1 DFQATT, CDR2 SNEGSKA (reference sequence). The CDR3 loop reads CSASVIIGPSYEQYF. The CDR3 bases are TGCAGTGCTAGCGTCATCATTGGCCCCTCCTACGAGCAGTACTTC.

V gene TRBV4-1 combines with J gene TRBJ2-2; D is unclear. CDR3 length equals 14 residues. CDR1 and CDR2 from the germline V gene are MGHRA and YSYEKL. Trimming took 6 bases from V and 4 from J, leaving 12 bases between them. CDR3 protein: CASSTMEGTGELFF. In DNA, the CDR3 is TGCGCCAGCAGTACTATGGAAGGCACCGGGGAGCTGTTTTTT.

The chain has TRBV29-1 and TRBJ2-5; no reliable D call. TRBJ2-7 matches the DNA end more closely, so the J call is doubtful. There are 11 residues in the CDR3. The V gene's germline CDR1 is SQVTM and CDR2 ANQGSEA. The CDR3 spells CSVEDTYEQYF. The CDR3 DNA reads as TGCAGCGTTGAAGACACCTACGAGCAGTACTTC.

In this sample, this clonotype turned up a few times. V and J are TRBV27 and TRBJ2-7; D may be TRBD1 or TRBD2 (6 bases each). This CDR3 comprises 15 residues. Germline V gives CDR1 MNHEY, CDR2 SMNVEV (reference sequence). The germline V and J ends were trimmed by 0 bases and 0 bases, with 9 bases remaining between them. The DNA of the CDR3 is TGTGCCAGCAGTTTATCGAGGGGGGCCTCCTACGAGCAGTACTTC. It yields the protein CASSLSRGASYEQYF.

This clonotype has just one count. This chain connects TRBV7-2 to TRBJ2-7, with D maybe TRBD1 (6 bases). The length of the CDR3 is 14 residues. V lost 0 bases to trimming and J lost 2 bases, with 8 bases between them. CDR1 and CDR2 from the germline V gene are SGHTA and FQGNSA. In DNA, the CDR3 is TGTGCCAGCAGCTTAGCGGACAGCACCTACGAGCAGTACTTC. Its protein is CASSLADSTYEQYF.

The chain couples TRBV29-1 to TRBJ2-7; 10 positions agree with TRBD2. Germline trimming cut 6 bases from V and 4 bases from J; bases unmatched to any gene: 6. CDR1 is SQVTM and CDR2 is ANQGSEA in the germline V gene. The CDR3 spans 13 residues. Here the CDR3 DNA reads TGCAGCGTCTTCATAGCGGGGGGATACGAGCAGTACTTC. Protein: CSVFIAGGYEQYF.

This chain joins TRBV28 and TRBJ2-5; D could derive from TRBD1 or TRBD2 (6 bases each). V lost 2 bases, J lost 4 bases, and 14 bases lay in between. The CDR3 spans 15 residues. In germline, CDR1 is MDHEN, CDR2 SYDVKM. The CDR3 is CASSLSRGAAETQYF. CDR3 bases: TGTGCCAGCAGTTTAAGTAGGGGGGCGGCAGAGACCCAGTACTTC.

This chain connects TRBV5-6 to TRBJ2-5; D is ambiguous. Per the germline V gene, CDR1 is SGHDT and CDR2 is YYEEEE. V was cut by 10 bases and J by 2 bases, with 12 bases left in between. This CDR3 contains 12 residues. The CDR3 DNA sequence: TGTGCCTCAGGACCCAAGCAAGAGACCCAGTACTTC. It codes for CASGPKQETQYF.

A few counts support this clonotype. The chain links TRBV6-6 to TRBJ1-3; D is possibly TRBD1 (5 bases). The CDR3 runs 15 residues. Trimming took off 5 bases at V and 0 bases at J, with 11 bases between the two ends. Germline CDR1 reads MNHNY; CDR2 reads SVGAGI (reference sequence). CDR3 loop: CASSRQISSGNTIYF. Written as DNA, the CDR3 is TGTGCCAGCAGTCGACAGATTAGCTCTGGAAACACCATATATTTT.

This clonotype was detected a few times. The chain employs TRBV4-1 and TRBJ2-7, with 11 bases fitting TRBD1. CDR1 is MGHRA and CDR2 is YSYEKL in the germline V gene. J was trimmed by 2 bases and V by 0 bases; bases with no gene match: 3. The CDR3 spans 16 residues. The chain's CDR3 is CASSQDGGQGAYEQYF. DNA of the CDR3: TGCGCCAGCAGCCAAGATGGGGGACAGGGGGCCTACGAGCAGTACTTC.

The table lists this clonotype with a count of one. The CDR3 coding sequence is TGCAGTGCGCAAACCGAAGAGACCCAGTACTTC. Translating it yields CSAQTEETQYF. V usage is TRBV20-1 and J usage is TRBJ2-5; D not certain. V was cut by 6 bases and J by 3 bases, with 8 bases left in between. The CDR3 consists of 11 residues. Germline CDR1 DFQATT, CDR2 SNEGSKA (reference sequence).